Below are 16 T cell receptor beta chains sequenced from a single sample in a study of blood T cell repertoires in COVID-19. Measured with immunoSEQ multiplex PCR; TCRdb has only the in-frame clones, and not every one. This repertoire shows 150,000 to 200,000 clones, about 91% found once; its top ten account for about 2.2%. The source material was PBMCs or T cells enriched from blood (not recorded which). Receptors were obtained from a woman aged 40 to 49 with acute COVID-19.

The rearrangement joins TRBV4-3 to TRBJ1-5, with 11 bases lining up with TRBD1. This CDR3 spans 17 amino acids. V dropped 0 bases and J dropped 4; count of bases not matched to a gene: 5. The germline CDR1 and CDR2 sequences are LGHNA and YSLEER. The CDR3 loop is CASSQEAGTGGNQPQHF. The CDR3, as DNA: TGCGCCAGCAGCCAAGAAGCCGGGACAGGGGGTAATCAGCCCCAGCATTTT.

The CDR3 sequence is CASSLREDWGQYF. CDR3 nucleotide sequence: TGTGCCAGCAGTTTGCGGGAGGACTGGGGGCAGTACTTC. V and J are TRBV27 and TRBJ2-7, with TRBD2 matching 8 bases. The V gene's germline CDR1 is MNHEY and CDR2 SMNVEV (reference sequence). Trimming took 3 bases from V and 9 from J; bases not matched to a gene: 7. The CDR3 has 13 residues.

This clone was detected only once. This chain uses TRBV9 with TRBJ2-5, with 14 bases that match TRBD2. CDR3 length: 17 residues. The germline V gene encodes CDR1 SGDLS and CDR2 YYNGEE. V lost 4 bases and J lost 1; bases outside the gene matches: 6. CDR3 region: CASSLGTSGGPQETQYF. The DNA of the CDR3 is TGTGCCAGCAGCCTTGGGACTAGCGGGGGCCCCCAAGAGACCCAGTACTTC.

This clone was seen only a few times. The V call is TRBV5-8, the J call TRBJ1-6; D is unresolved. V lost 0 bases to trimming and J lost 4 bases, with 17 bases between them. CDR1 is SGHTS and CDR2 is YDEGEE in the germline V gene. This CDR3 is built from 18 residues. The CDR3 DNA is TGTGCCAGCAGCTTGGGCGGATTTAACCCCCTTTATAATTCACCCCTCCACTTT. Its translation: CASSLGGFNPLYNSPLHF.

J is TRBJ2-7 and V is TRBV5-8; possible D gene TRBD1, 6 bases. Deletions cut 4 bases from V and 3 bases from J, with 11 bases between. Germline-derived CDR1 and CDR2 are SGHTS and YDEGEE. This CDR3 spans 13 amino acids. The DNA for the CDR3 is TGTGCCAGCAGCGAGGACAGTTACTACGAGCAGTACTTC. This codes for CASSEDSYYEQYF.

The chain combines TRBV6-2 or TRBV6-3 with TRBJ2-7; 11 nucleotides match TRBD2. The CDR3 contains 15 residues. The V segment lost 4 bases and the J segment 1 base; nucleotides outside the gene matches: 3. Germline CDR1 reads MNHEY; CDR2 reads SVGEGT. Written as DNA, the CDR3 is TGTGCCAGCAGTTTCGGGACTAGCGGTTCCTACGAGCAGTACTTC. Its protein is CASSFGTSGSYEQYF.

The chain joins TRBV2 to TRBJ2-5; 8 bases are a match to TRBD2. Germline CDR1 is SNHLY and CDR2 is FYNNEI. The CDR3 is 12 amino acids. After removal of 11 bases from V and 5 bases from J, the junction contained 7 bases not matched to a gene. For the CDR3, the DNA is TGTGCCTCCGGACTAGCAGTCGAGACCCAGTACTTC. The encoded protein is CASGLAVETQYF.

The chain uses TRBV9 and TRBJ1-1; 7 nucleotides match TRBD1. The ends lost 5 bases at V and 3 bases at J; junction bases unmatched: 16. Germline loops: CDR1 SGDLS, CDR2 YYNGEE. This CDR3 is 17 amino acids long. CDR3 region: CASRALESGTEDTEAFF. For the CDR3, the DNA is TGTGCCAGCAGGGCTTTAGAATCAGGGACAGAGGACACTGAAGCTTTCTTT. The entire variable domain, with the rest obtained from reference TRBV9 and TRBJ1-1, is as follows: DSGVTQTPKHLITATGQRVTLRCSPRSGDLSVYWYQQSLDQGLQFLIQYYNGEERAKGNILERFSAQQFPDLHSELNLSSLELGDSALYFCASRALESGTEDTEAFFGQGTRLTVV.

The V call is TRBV5-1, the J call TRBJ2-5; 9 nucleotides agree with TRBD2. In germline, CDR1 is SGHRS, CDR2 YFSETQ. With 6 bases clipped from V and 5 bases from J, the junction kept 5 bases outside the gene matches. The CDR3 consists of 13 residues. CDR3 sequence reads: CASTRAGGETQYF. For the CDR3, the DNA is TGCGCCAGCACAAGGGCGGGAGGGGAGACCCAGTACTTC.

The V call is TRBV4-1, the J call TRBJ2-7; 11 bases fit TRBD1. The trim removed 5 bases at V and 3 bases at J, leaving 3 bases unmatched. Germline V gene data show CDR1 as MGHRA and CDR2 as YSYEKL. The CDR3 extends over 14 amino acids. The CDR3 is CASSTGQGVYEQYF. The CDR3 DNA reads TGCGCCAGCAGCACGGGACAGGGGGTCTACGAGCAGTACTTC.

The chain is built from TRBV6-5 and TRBJ1-4; 8 nucleotides line up with TRBD1. V lost 6 bases and J lost 8; bases outside the gene matches: 11. The CDR3 loop spans 15 amino acids. CDR1 is MNHEY and CDR2 is SVGAGI in the germline V gene. The CDR3 DNA sequence: TGTGCCAGCAGCCCGTCAACAGGGGGAAGAGAAAAACTGTTTTTT. Its translation is CASSPSTGGREKLFF.

V gene TRBV21-1 combines with J gene TRBJ2-7; the table assigns TRBD2, which was not confirmed against the DNA. TRBV21-1 is a pseudogene segment. CDR3 length: 15 residues. CDR3 sequence (DNA): TGTGCCAGCAGCCGAACTAGCGGGTTGTCCTACGAGCAGTACTTC. This translates into CASSRTSGLSYEQYF.

V is TRBV29-1 and J is TRBJ2-5, with 7 bases matching TRBD1. The ends lost 6 bases at V and 2 bases at J; junction bases unmatched: 3. Per the germline V gene, CDR1 is SQVTM and CDR2 is ANQGSEA. This CDR3 has 12 residues. For the CDR3, the DNA is TGCAGCGTAGACAGGGCGCAAGAGACCCAGTACTTC. This translates into CSVDRAQETQYF. Full variable domain (rest looked up from reference TRBV29-1 and TRBJ2-5): SAVISQKPSRDICQRGTSLTIQCQVDSQVTMMFWYRQQPGQSLTLIATANQGSEATYESGFVIDKFPISRPNLTFSTLTVSNMSPEDSSIYLCSVDRAQETQYFGPGTRLLVL.

The chain links TRBV6-2 or TRBV6-3 to TRBJ2-7; tentatively, D is TRBD1 (7 bases). The V gene lost 2 bases and the J gene lost 7 bases, with 21 bases spanning the gap. The CDR3 has 16 residues. Per germline, CDR1 MNHEY and CDR2 SVGEGT. CDR3 nucleotide sequence: TGTGCCAGCAGTTACAAGCTCGGAGGGGGCGCGGGGGAGCAGTACTTC. This encodes CASSYKLGGGAGEQYF.

This chain joins TRBV3-1 (or the pseudogene TRBV3-2) and TRBJ2-1, with D tentatively TRBD1 (5 bases). CDR1 is LGHDT, CDR2 YNNKEL, per germline (reference sequence). The CDR3 is made up of 15 amino acids. V was clipped by 1 base and J by 4 bases, with 11 bases between them. Here the CDR3 reads CASSQATVKYNEQFF. CDR3 bases: TGTGCCAGCAGCCAAGCGACAGTTAAATACAATGAGCAGTTCTTC.

This clone was seen only once. V and J are TRBV6-4 and TRBJ2-1, with 14 bases fitting TRBD2. Germline V lookup: CDR1 MRHNA, CDR2 SNTAGT. There are 15 residues in the CDR3. V trimming: 6 bases; J trimming: 12 bases; junction bases outside the gene matches: 10. The CDR3 sequence is CASSAGTSGSDAQFF. CDR3 DNA: TGTGCCAGCAGCGCTGGGACTAGCGGGAGCGATGCGCAGTTCTTC.